This T cell receptor (beta chain) was profiled in a study of graft-versus-host responses after intestinal transplantation. Whole-study context: Among the recipients, transplants were multivisceral, liver-intestinal, or isolated intestinal. All recipients were given anti-thymocyte globulin induction, and tacrolimus and steroids were then administered for 3 to 4 years. Whole-study findings and limits: Allografts of patients with graft-donor T cell macrochimerism showed high graft-versus-host to host-versus-graft clone ratios.

Trimming removed 1 base from V and 3 bases from J, with 4 bases in between. The germline V gene has CDR1 SEHNR and CDR2 FQNEAQ (reference sequence). The CDR3 covers 14 residues. A remark on this clone: Its antigen is as yet unknown.

The method was immunoSEQ multiplex PCR; TCRdb's version includes in-frame clones alone and lacks a portion of them. Of 95,000 to 110,000 clones in the sample, roughly 90% are singletons; the top ten hold more than 0.8%. The sequence derives from a human donor who received an intestinal transplant. The rearrangement uses TRBV7-9 and TRBJ2-6; no firm D call. Sequencing used unstimulated CD4+ T cells sorted from spleen or lymph node cells, obtained before intestinal transplant. The CDR3 region has the DNA TGTGCCAGCAGCTTAGGGTTTGGGGCCAACGTCCTGACTTTC. This codes for CASSLGFGANVLTF.